This is a list of T cell receptor beta chains from one sample in a study of blood T cells in healthy people across ages. Using its own MiXCR run on the 5' RACE reads, TCRdb lists one record per CDR3 protein. The sample lists about 1.8 million distinct CDR3 sequences, roughly 49% seen once, with approximately 2% in the top ten. The sequenced material came from blood. The receptors shown here come from a woman between 40 and 55 years old in good health. Both conserved end residues are part of each CDR3. A D gene is named only where the DNA matches it firmly. Some rows have no size entry. The others give once, few or many, or a class for an expanded clone.

J,V,size,D,CDR3,DNA
TRBJ1-2,TRBV9,.,TRBD1,CASSGRDRGNQGYGYTF,TGTGCCAGCAGCGGCCGGGACAGGGGTAATCAAGGCTATGGCTACACCTTC
TRBJ1-2,TRBV5-1,.,.,CASSVDGGLPGYTF,TGCGCCAGCAGCGTGGACGGGGGACTTCCAGGCTACACCTTC
TRBJ2-1,TRBV10-3,few,TRBD1,CAISADRGDYNEQFF,TGTGCCATCAGTGCTGACAGGGGGGACTACAATGAGCAGTTCTTC
TRBJ2-5,TRBV7-9,few,TRBD1,CASSSQGAKTQYF,TGTGCCAGCAGCTCACAGGGGGCGAAGACCCAGTACTTC
TRBJ1-5,TRBV7-8,.,.,CASHEGLGNQPQHF,TGTGCCAGCCACGAGGGGTTGGGCAATCAGCCCCAGCATTTT
TRBJ2-7,TRBV13,.,.,CASSFPTGEQYF,TGTGCCAGCAGCTTCCCGACGGGTGAGCAGTACTTC
TRBJ2-7,TRBV11-2,.,TRBD2,CASSFGTSVYEQYF,TGTGCCAGCAGCTTCGGGACTAGCGTTTACGAGCAGTACTTC
TRBJ2-7,TRBV7-3,.,TRBD1,CASSFGTGGYNEQYF,TGTGCCAGCAGCTTCGGGACAGGGGGCTACAATGAGCAGTACTTC
TRBJ2-3,TRBV2,few,.,CASSDSDTQYF,TGTGCCAGCAGTGATTCAGATACGCAGTATTTT
TRBJ1-2,TRBV10-3,.,TRBD1,CAISDYRTGKGNGYTF,TGTGCCATCAGTGATTACCGGACAGGGAAAGGAAATGGCTACACCTTC
TRBJ2-1,TRBV14,few,TRBD1,CASNGLDRGYNEQFF,TGTGCCAGCAATGGTTTGGACAGGGGGTACAATGAGCAGTTCTTC
TRBJ1-6,TRBV6-2/TRBV6-3,.,.,CASSPRGGIDSPLHF,TGTGCCAGCAGCCCGCGAGGAGGCATTGATTCACCCCTCCACTTT
TRBJ2-1,TRBV7-3,.,TRBD2,CASSFGLENNEQFF,TGTGCCAGCAGCTTTGGACTAGAAAACAATGAGCAGTTCTTC
TRBJ2-7,TRBV27,.,.,CASSWTTRSEQYF,TGTGCCAGCAGTTGGACTACCAGGAGCGAGCAGTACTTC
TRBJ2-1,TRBV6-2/TRBV6-3,few,.,CASSYWQGIHEQFF,TGTGCCAGCAGTTACTGGCAGGGGATACATGAGCAGTTCTTC
TRBJ1-6,TRBV7-3,.,TRBD1,CASSSGQGLHSPLHF,TGTGCCAGCAGCTCGGGACAGGGACTGCATTCACCCCTCCACTTT
TRBJ1-2,TRBV20-1,.,.,CSAKRGNSGGYTF,TGCAGTGCTAAGAGGGGCAACAGCGGGGGCTACACCTTC
TRBJ2-5,TRBV19,.,.,CASSIRPGLKTQYF,TGTGCCAGTAGTATTCGCCCAGGGTTGAAGACCCAGTACTTC
TRBJ2-6,TRBV7-8,.,.,CASSRQDKWANVLTF,TGTGCCAGCAGCAGACAGGATAAATGGGCCAACGTCCTGACTTTC
TRBJ2-4,TRBV5-5,.,.,CASNSSWGNIQYF,TGTGCCAGCAACTCATCGTGGGGGAACATTCAGTACTTC
TRBJ1-5,TRBV28,.,TRBD1,CASSRRDRDGKPQHF,TGTGCCAGCAGTAGAAGGGACAGGGATGGGAAGCCCCAGCATTTT
TRBJ2-3,TRBV4-3,.,.,CASSQDLLGLSTDTQYF,TGCGCCAGCAGCCAAGATCTGTTGGGGTTGAGTACAGATACGCAGTATTTT
TRBJ2-5,TRBV5-6,once,.,CASSLTLNGRQETQYF,TGTGCCAGCAGCTTAACACTGAACGGAAGACAAGAGACCCAGTACTTC
TRBJ2-1,TRBV11-2,few,.,CASSLTRDNNGQFF,TGTGCCAGCAGCTTGACCCGGGACAATAACGGGCAGTTCTTC
TRBJ2-3,TRBV20-1,.,TRBD2,CSASWLAGGRDTQYF,TGCAGTGCTAGCTGGCTAGCGGGGGGCAGAGATACGCAGTATTTT
TRBJ1-3,TRBV7-2,.,.,CASSLGQGRGGNTIYF,TGTGCCAGCAGCTTAGGGCAGGGGAGAGGTGGAAACACCATATATTTT
TRBJ2-3,TRBV6-1,.,.,CASSEGSGNTDTQYF,TGTGCCAGCAGTGAAGGGAGTGGGAACACAGATACGCAGTATTTT
TRBJ2-5,TRBV28,many,TRBD1,CASSSQGAFNQETQYF,TGTGCCAGCAGTTCGCAGGGGGCCTTCAACCAAGAGACCCAGTACTTC
TRBJ1-5,TRBV6-6,few,.,CASSYSGGGEQPQHF,TGTGCCAGCAGTTACTCGGGAGGGGGGGAACAGCCCCAGCATTTT
TRBJ2-5,TRBV25-1,few,.,CASSEYTGFRGTQYF,TGTGCCAGCAGTGAATATACTGGGTTTCGAGGAACCCAGTACTTC
TRBJ2-6,TRBV6-5,few,.,CASRLHRTGANVLTF,TGTGCCAGCAGATTACACAGGACTGGGGCCAACGTCCTGACTTTC
TRBJ2-1,TRBV9,few,TRBD1,CASSVDRVSYNEQFF,TGTGCCAGCAGCGTCGACAGGGTCTCCTACAATGAGCAGTTCTTC